The rows below give T cell receptor beta chains drawn from one sample of a study of vaccination effects on CD4 cells after COVID-19. Assay: immunoSEQ multiplex PCR; the TCRdb copy retains only in-frame clones and omits some. Found here are around 45,000 clones, 70% to 80% of them singletons; the top ten hold roughly a tenth. These receptors have no known antigen. The specimen was CD4+ T cells from PBMCs cultured with SARS-CoV-2 spike peptides, collected before COVID-19 vaccination. These receptors were collected from a human donor who received a COVID-19 vaccine. CDR3s include the opening cysteine and the closing phenylalanine or tryptophan. Each record gives: V gene, clone size, D gene, J gene, CDR3 protein, CDR3 DNA. The D gene is left open where the match is weak. Size tells how often a clone was seen (once, few, many) or the class of an expanded clone, and some rows leave it out.

TRBV24-1	-	TRBD2	TRBJ2-1	CATSVVAGDINEQFF	TGTGCCACCAGTGTGGTAGCGGGGGATATTAATGAGCAGTTCTTC
TRBV6-1	-	-	TRBJ1-6	CASSELSNSPLHF	TGTGCCAGCAGTGAACTTAGTAATTCACCCCTCCACTTT
TRBV7-3	once	TRBD1	TRBJ2-5	CASSSPGQQETQYF	TGTGCCAGCAGCTCGCCGGGACAGCAAGAGACCCAGTACTTC
TRBV18	-	-	TRBJ1-2	CASSPIGATYGYTF	TGTGCCAGCTCACCAATCGGAGCCACCTATGGCTACACCTTC
TRBV6-5	-	TRBD1	TRBJ1-3	CASSYGTGSSGNTIYF	TGTGCCAGCAGTTACGGGACAGGGAGCTCTGGAAACACCATATATTTT
TRBV7-3	few	-	TRBJ2-2	CASSLTLNTGELFF	TGTGCCAGCAGCTTAACCCTTAACACCGGGGAGCTGTTTTTT
TRBV4-2	once	TRBD1	TRBJ2-3	CASSQGQGGSDTQYF	TGTGCCAGCAGCCAGGGACAGGGGGGTTCAGATACGCAGTATTTT
TRBV14	-	TRBD1	TRBJ1-6	CASSHLTGENSPLHF	TGTGCCAGCAGCCATCTGACAGGGGAGAATTCACCCCTCCACTTT
TRBV6-5	-	-	TRBJ2-1	CASSLRSRNEQFF	TGTGCCAGCAGTCTCAGGAGCAGGAATGAGCAGTTCTTC
TRBV9	-	TRBD2	TRBJ2-3	CASSVGGGVLSDTQYF	TGTGCCAGCAGCGTAGGCGGGGGGGTCCTCTCAGATACGCAGTATTTT
TRBV7-2	-	-	TRBJ2-3	CASSLKWDTDTQYF	TGTGCCAGCAGCTTAAAATGGGACACAGATACGCAGTATTTT
TRBV4-3	-	-	TRBJ1-4	CASSQEQGGLPNEKLFF	TGCGCCAGCAGCCAAGAACAAGGGGGACTACCTAATGAAAAACTGTTTTTT
TRBV11-2	-	-	TRBJ2-3	CASSLEPSTDTQYF	TGTGCCAGCAGCTTAGAACCTAGCACAGATACGCAGTATTTT
TRBV2	-	-	TRBJ2-3	CASRTGTDTQYF	TGTGCCAGCAGAACGGGGACAGATACGCAGTATTTT
TRBV6-4	-	-	TRBJ1-2	CASSPMIQGAGYTF	TGTGCCAGCAGTCCCATGATACAGGGCGCTGGCTACACCTTC
TRBV24-1	once	TRBD1	TRBJ2-5	CATSDPGQGAETQYF	TGTGCCACCAGTGATCCGGGACAGGGGGCCGAGACCCAGTACTTC
TRBV18	-	-	TRBJ1-2	CASSASGGKVYGYTF	TGTGCCAGCTCCGCGAGCGGGGGCAAGGTCTATGGCTACACCTTC
TRBV7-9	-	-	TRBJ1-1	CASSTRSTEAFF	TGTGCCAGCAGTACCCGGAGCACTGAAGCTTTCTTT
TRBV14	-	-	TRBJ2-3	CASSPINVWTKYF	TGTGCCAGCAGCCCCATCAACGTTTGGACTAAGTATTTT
TRBV5-1	-	-	TRBJ2-5	CASSLDPQETQYF	TGCGCCAGCAGCTTGGATCCCCAAGAGACCCAGTACTTC
TRBV9	few	-	TRBJ2-2	CASSVMLNTGELFF	TGTGCCAGCAGCGTAATGCTGAACACCGGGGAGCTGTTTTTT
TRBV7-3	-	-	TRBJ2-2	CASSPSRVGNTGELFF	TGTGCCAGCAGCCCCTCCCGGGTAGGAAACACCGGGGAGCTGTTTTTT
TRBV10-1	-	-	TRBJ1-2	CASSEQVAGGYTF	TGCGCCAGCAGTGAGCAGGTGGCCGGGGGCTACACCTTC
TRBV5-4	-	TRBD1	TRBJ1-2	CASNLDRDNGYTF	TGTGCCAGCAACTTAGACAGGGATAACGGCTACACCTTC
TRBV27	few	-	TRBJ1-2	CASSSLANYGYTF	TGTGCCAGCAGTTCTTTGGCCAACTATGGCTACACCTTC
TRBV5-4	-	TRBD1	TRBJ1-2	CASSLAGQGLRYTF	TGTGCCAGCAGCTTGGCTGGACAGGGCCTTCGGTACACCTTC
TRBV30	-	-	TRBJ2-4	CAWSDTGLSKNIQYF	TGTGCCTGGAGTGATACAGGGTTGAGCAAAAACATTCAGTACTTC
TRBV12-3/TRBV12-4	once	-	TRBJ1-6	CASTRGHSPLHF	TGTGCCAGCACCAGGGGCCATTCACCCCTCCACTTT
TRBV7-8	few	-	TRBJ1-2	CASSLGGDVHGYTF	TGTGCCAGCAGCTTGGGAGGGGACGTCCATGGCTACACCTTC
TRBV6-6	-	TRBD1	TRBJ1-2	CASRTDRVYGYTF	TGTGCCAGCAGGACGGACAGGGTCTATGGCTACACCTTC
TRBV11-2	-	TRBD1	TRBJ1-2	CASSLGGQGWDGYTF	TGTGCCAGCAGCTTAGGGGGACAGGGATGGGATGGCTACACCTTC
TRBV6-2/TRBV6-3	-	-	TRBJ2-4	CASSQETGYIQYF	TGTGCCAGCAGTCAAGAGACAGGATACATTCAGTACTTC
TRBV5-1	few	-	TRBJ2-3	CASSRALRDTQYF	TGCGCCAGCAGCAGGGCGCTGAGAGATACGCAGTATTTT
TRBV6-5	once	-	TRBJ2-3	CASTLNPLTDTQYF	TGTGCCAGCACCCTAAACCCCCTCACAGATACGCAGTATTTT
TRBV28	-	-	TRBJ1-5	CASRTGGGQPQHF	TGTGCCAGCAGAACGGGAGGGGGTCAGCCCCAGCATTTT
TRBV11-2	few	-	TRBJ1-1	CASSLESLTQAFF	TGTGCCAGCAGCTTAGAGTCCTTGACACAAGCTTTCTTT
TRBV18	-	-	TRBJ2-2	CASSLTGKPGELFF	TGTGCCAGCTCACTGACCGGGAAGCCCGGGGAGCTGTTTTTT
TRBV9	once	-	TRBJ1-2	CASSPEFNYGYTF	TGTGCCAGCAGCCCAGAGTTTAACTATGGCTACACCTTC
TRBV6-5	-	TRBD1	TRBJ1-1	CASLDRGTVAEAFF	TGTGCCAGCCTGGACAGGGGGACGGTAGCTGAAGCTTTCTTT
TRBV5-1	-	-	TRBJ1-4	CASSQGRGTNEKLFF	TGCGCCAGCAGCCAAGGCCGCGGGACTAATGAAAAACTGTTTTTT
TRBV5-6	-	TRBD1	TRBJ1-1	CASRMGQGATEAFF	TGTGCCAGCAGGATGGGACAGGGGGCCACTGAAGCTTTCTTT
TRBV4-3	-	-	TRBJ2-2	CASSLPAGPFSGELFF	TGCGCCAGCAGCCTTCCAGCCGGGCCGTTCTCCGGGGAGCTGTTTTTT
TRBV2	-	-	TRBJ1-1	CASSERNEAFF	TGTGCCAGCAGTGAAAGGAATGAAGCTTTCTTT
TRBV28	-	TRBD1	TRBJ1-4	CASSLGQGVKKLFF	TGTGCCAGCAGCCTGGGACAGGGGGTTAAAAAACTGTTTTTT
TRBV4-1	-	-	TRBJ2-5	CASSQIPDPLVQETQYF	TGCGCCAGCAGCCAAATACCGGACCCCCTTGTTCAAGAGACCCAGTACTTC